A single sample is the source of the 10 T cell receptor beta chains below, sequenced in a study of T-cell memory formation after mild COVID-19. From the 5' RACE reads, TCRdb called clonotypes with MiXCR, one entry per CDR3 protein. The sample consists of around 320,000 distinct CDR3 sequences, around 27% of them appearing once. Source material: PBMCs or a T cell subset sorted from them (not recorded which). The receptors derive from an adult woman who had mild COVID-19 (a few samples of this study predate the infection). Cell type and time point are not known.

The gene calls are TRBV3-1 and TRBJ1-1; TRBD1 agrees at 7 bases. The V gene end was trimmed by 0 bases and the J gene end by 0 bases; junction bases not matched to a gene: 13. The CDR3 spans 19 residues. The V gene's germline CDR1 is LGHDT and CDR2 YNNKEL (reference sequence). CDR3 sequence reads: CASSQDPRQGGFLNTEAFF. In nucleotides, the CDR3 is TGTGCCAGCAGCCAAGATCCCCGACAGGGAGGTTTTTTGAACACTGAAGCTTTCTTT.

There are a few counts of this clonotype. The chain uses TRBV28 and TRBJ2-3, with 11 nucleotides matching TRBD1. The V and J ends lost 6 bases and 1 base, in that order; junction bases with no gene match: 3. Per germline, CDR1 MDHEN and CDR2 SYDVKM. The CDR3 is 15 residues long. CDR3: CASRGQGVGTDTQYF. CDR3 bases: TGTGCCAGCAGGGGACAGGGGGTTGGCACAGATACGCAGTATTTT.

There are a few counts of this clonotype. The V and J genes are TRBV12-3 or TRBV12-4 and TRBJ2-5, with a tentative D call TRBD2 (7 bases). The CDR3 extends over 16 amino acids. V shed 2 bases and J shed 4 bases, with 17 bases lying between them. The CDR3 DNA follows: TGTGCCAGCAGTTTAACGGGCGGGGGCCCCCTAGAGACCCAGTACTTC. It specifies CASSLTGGGPLETQYF.

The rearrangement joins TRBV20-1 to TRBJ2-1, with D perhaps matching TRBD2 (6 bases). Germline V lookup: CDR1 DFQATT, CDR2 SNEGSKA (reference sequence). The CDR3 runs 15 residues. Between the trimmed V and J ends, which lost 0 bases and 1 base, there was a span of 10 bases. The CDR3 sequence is CSARDSGVSYNEQFF. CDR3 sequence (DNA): TGCAGTGCTAGAGATAGCGGCGTTTCCTACAATGAGCAGTTCTTC.

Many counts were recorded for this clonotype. CDR3 DNA: TGCAGTGCTAGAGTTACGGTCAGCGGGGAGCTGTTTTTT. As protein: CSARVTVSGELFF. V gene TRBV20-1 combines with J gene TRBJ2-2; D is uncertain. This CDR3 comprises 13 residues. Germline values: CDR1 DFQATT, CDR2 SNEGSKA (reference sequence). The germline V and J ends were trimmed by 1 base and 7 bases, with 10 bases remaining between them.

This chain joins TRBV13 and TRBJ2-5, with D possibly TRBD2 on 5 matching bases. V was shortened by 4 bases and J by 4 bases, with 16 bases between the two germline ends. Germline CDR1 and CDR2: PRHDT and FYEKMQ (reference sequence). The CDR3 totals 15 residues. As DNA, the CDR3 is TGTGCCAGCAGCTCGACATTGTTCAGCGGAGAGACCCAGTACTTC. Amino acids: CASSSTLFSGETQYF.

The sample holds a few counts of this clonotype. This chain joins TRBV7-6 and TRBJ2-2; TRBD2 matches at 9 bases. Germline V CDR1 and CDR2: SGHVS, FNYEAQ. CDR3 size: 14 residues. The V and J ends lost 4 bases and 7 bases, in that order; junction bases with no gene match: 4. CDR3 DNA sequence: TGTGCCAGCAGCTCGCTGACTAGCGGCGGGGAGCTGTTTTTT. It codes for CASSSLTSGGELFF.

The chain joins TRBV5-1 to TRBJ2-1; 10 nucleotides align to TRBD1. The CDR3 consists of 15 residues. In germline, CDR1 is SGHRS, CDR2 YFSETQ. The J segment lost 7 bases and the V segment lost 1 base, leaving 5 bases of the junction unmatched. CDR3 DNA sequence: TGCGCCAGCAGCTTGCTGGGACAGGGGTGGAATGAGCAGTTCTTC. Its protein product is CASSLLGQGWNEQFF. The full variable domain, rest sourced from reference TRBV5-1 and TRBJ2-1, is KAGVTQTPRYLIKTRGQQVTLSCSPISGHRSVSWYQQTPGQGLQFLFEYFSETQRNKGNFPGRFSGRQFSNSRSEMNVSTLELGDSALYLCASSLLGQGWNEQFFGPGTRLTVL.

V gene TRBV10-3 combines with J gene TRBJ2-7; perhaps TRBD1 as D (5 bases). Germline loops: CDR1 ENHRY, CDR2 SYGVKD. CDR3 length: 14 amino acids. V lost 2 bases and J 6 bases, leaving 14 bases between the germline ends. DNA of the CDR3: TGTGCCATCAGTGAGAACGAAGGGGCGCGCGAGCAGTACTTC. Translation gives CAISENEGAREQYF.

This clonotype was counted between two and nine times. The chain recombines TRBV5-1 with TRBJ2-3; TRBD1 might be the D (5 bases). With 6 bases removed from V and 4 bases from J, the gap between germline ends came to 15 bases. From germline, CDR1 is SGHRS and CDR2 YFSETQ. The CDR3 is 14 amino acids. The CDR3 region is CASTISDSADTQYF. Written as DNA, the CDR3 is TGCGCCAGCACCATCTCCGACAGCGCAGATACGCAGTATTTT.